The rows below give T cell receptor beta chains drawn from one sample of a study of early T cells in non-severe SARS-CoV-2 infection. TCRdb independently ran MiXCR on the 5' RACE reads; one entry per CDR3 protein. Of around 63,000 distinct CDR3 sequences listed, over 8% are singletons. The specimen was whole blood, collected at baseline. All receptors come from an adult who was a healthcare worker with PCR-confirmed SARS-CoV-2 infection or an uninfected control (not recorded which). Both conserved end residues are part of each CDR3. Fields, in order: J gene, V gene, clone size, D gene, CDR3 DNA, CDR3 protein. The D gene is left open where the match is weak. Expanded clones are given a class, and other clones once, few, many or no size at all.

TRBJ1-2	TRBV4-1	few	NA	TGCGCCAGCAGCCAAGAAGGGGCAGTCTATGGCTACACCTTC	CASSQEGAVYGYTF
TRBJ2-4	TRBV7-9	many	TRBD1	TGTGCCAGCAGCTTAGAAGGCCAGGGGGTTGACATTCAGTACTTC	CASSLEGQGVDIQYF
TRBJ2-5	TRBV6-6	many	NA	TGTGCCAGCAACGGAGGACAGAGGTACCAAGAGACCCAGTACTTC	CASNGGQRYQETQYF
TRBJ1-5	TRBV28	NA	TRBD1	TGTGCCAGCGTTTTTGGACAGGCTAGCAATCAGCCCCAGCATTTT	CASVFGQASNQPQHF
TRBJ2-3	TRBV6-2/TRBV6-3	few	TRBD2	TGTGCCAGCATGTGGGGACTAGCGGGAAAAATCACAGATACGCAGTATTTT	CASMWGLAGKITDTQYF
TRBJ2-2	TRBV27	many	NA	TGTGCCAGCAGTAACCTTGCCGGGGAGCTGTTTTTT	CASSNLAGELFF
TRBJ2-7	TRBV29-1	few	NA	TGCAGCGTTGATTTCGAGTCCGAGCAGTACTTC	CSVDFESEQYF
TRBJ1-2	TRBV4-2	NA	NA	TGTGCCAGCAGCCAAGGCTTGGGAGCTGGGGGCTACACCTTC	CASSQGLGAGGYTF
TRBJ2-3	TRBV29-1	many	NA	TGCAGCATAGAGCCAAGCACAGATACGCAGTATTTT	CSIEPSTDTQYF
TRBJ1-2	TRBV20-1	many	TRBD1	TGCAGTGCCAGTAGTTTTCGGACAGGAAACTATGGCTACACCTTC	CSASSFRTGNYGYTF
TRBJ2-3	TRBV27	many	NA	TGTGCCAGCAGCTCTTTGGGGCCCACAGATACGCAGTATTTT	CASSSLGPTDTQYF
TRBJ2-3	TRBV11-2	NA	NA	TGTGCCAGCAGCTATAATACAGGAACAGATACGCAGTATTTT	CASSYNTGTDTQYF
TRBJ2-3	TRBV20-1	many	TRBD1	TGCAGTGCTAGGATCCGGGACAGGGCGAACACAGATACGCAGTATTTT	CSARIRDRANTDTQYF
TRBJ1-1	TRBV7-9	once	NA	TGTGCCAGCAGCTTGTCAGCCAACACTGAAGCTTTCTTT	CASSLSANTEAFF
TRBJ1-1	TRBV20-1	many	NA	TGCAGTGCTAGAGGGGAGCTGAGCACTGAAGCTTTCTTT	CSARGELSTEAFF
TRBJ2-1	TRBV7-2	many	NA	TGTGCCAGCAGCTTTGTTGCGTTTAGCTCCTACAATGAGCAGTTCTTC	CASSFVAFSSYNEQFF
TRBJ2-7	TRBV9	once	NA	TGTGCCAGCAGCCCCCCGGGAAGCGGCTTAAGCTCCTACGAGCAGTACTTC	CASSPPGSGLSSYEQYF
TRBJ2-7	TRBV29-1	few	TRBD1	TGCAGCGGCCGACAGGGGGGATCCTACGAGCAGTACTTC	CSGRQGGSYEQYF
TRBJ2-7	TRBV5-1	NA	TRBD2	TGCGCCAGCAGCTTGGAATTGTCCAAGCGGGGTTACGAGCAGTACTTC	CASSLELSKRGYEQYF
TRBJ2-7	TRBV6-5	NA	TRBD2	TGTGCCAGCAGTTTGTCTAGCGGGAGCTCCTACGAGCAGTACTTC	CASSLSSGSSYEQYF
TRBJ2-7	TRBV5-1	NA	NA	TGCGCCAGCAGCACCCTTACAGATAACGAGCAGTACTTC	CASSTLTDNEQYF
TRBJ2-7	TRBV7-9	NA	TRBD2	TGTGCCAGCAGCTTAGGGGTAGCGGGTGAGCAGTACTTC	CASSLGVAGEQYF